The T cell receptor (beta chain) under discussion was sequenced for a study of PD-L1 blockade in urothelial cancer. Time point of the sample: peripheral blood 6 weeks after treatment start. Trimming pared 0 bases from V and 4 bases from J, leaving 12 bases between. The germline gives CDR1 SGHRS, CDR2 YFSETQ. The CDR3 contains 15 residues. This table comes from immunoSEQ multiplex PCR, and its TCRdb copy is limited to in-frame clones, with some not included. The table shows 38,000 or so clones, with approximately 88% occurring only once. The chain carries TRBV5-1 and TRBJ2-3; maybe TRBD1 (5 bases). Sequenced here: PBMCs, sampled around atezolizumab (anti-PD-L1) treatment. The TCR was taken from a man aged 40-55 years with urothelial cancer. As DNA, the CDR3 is TGCGCCAGCAGCTTGGAGGGGATAGGTGCAGATACGCAGTATTTT. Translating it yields CASSLEGIGADTQYF.